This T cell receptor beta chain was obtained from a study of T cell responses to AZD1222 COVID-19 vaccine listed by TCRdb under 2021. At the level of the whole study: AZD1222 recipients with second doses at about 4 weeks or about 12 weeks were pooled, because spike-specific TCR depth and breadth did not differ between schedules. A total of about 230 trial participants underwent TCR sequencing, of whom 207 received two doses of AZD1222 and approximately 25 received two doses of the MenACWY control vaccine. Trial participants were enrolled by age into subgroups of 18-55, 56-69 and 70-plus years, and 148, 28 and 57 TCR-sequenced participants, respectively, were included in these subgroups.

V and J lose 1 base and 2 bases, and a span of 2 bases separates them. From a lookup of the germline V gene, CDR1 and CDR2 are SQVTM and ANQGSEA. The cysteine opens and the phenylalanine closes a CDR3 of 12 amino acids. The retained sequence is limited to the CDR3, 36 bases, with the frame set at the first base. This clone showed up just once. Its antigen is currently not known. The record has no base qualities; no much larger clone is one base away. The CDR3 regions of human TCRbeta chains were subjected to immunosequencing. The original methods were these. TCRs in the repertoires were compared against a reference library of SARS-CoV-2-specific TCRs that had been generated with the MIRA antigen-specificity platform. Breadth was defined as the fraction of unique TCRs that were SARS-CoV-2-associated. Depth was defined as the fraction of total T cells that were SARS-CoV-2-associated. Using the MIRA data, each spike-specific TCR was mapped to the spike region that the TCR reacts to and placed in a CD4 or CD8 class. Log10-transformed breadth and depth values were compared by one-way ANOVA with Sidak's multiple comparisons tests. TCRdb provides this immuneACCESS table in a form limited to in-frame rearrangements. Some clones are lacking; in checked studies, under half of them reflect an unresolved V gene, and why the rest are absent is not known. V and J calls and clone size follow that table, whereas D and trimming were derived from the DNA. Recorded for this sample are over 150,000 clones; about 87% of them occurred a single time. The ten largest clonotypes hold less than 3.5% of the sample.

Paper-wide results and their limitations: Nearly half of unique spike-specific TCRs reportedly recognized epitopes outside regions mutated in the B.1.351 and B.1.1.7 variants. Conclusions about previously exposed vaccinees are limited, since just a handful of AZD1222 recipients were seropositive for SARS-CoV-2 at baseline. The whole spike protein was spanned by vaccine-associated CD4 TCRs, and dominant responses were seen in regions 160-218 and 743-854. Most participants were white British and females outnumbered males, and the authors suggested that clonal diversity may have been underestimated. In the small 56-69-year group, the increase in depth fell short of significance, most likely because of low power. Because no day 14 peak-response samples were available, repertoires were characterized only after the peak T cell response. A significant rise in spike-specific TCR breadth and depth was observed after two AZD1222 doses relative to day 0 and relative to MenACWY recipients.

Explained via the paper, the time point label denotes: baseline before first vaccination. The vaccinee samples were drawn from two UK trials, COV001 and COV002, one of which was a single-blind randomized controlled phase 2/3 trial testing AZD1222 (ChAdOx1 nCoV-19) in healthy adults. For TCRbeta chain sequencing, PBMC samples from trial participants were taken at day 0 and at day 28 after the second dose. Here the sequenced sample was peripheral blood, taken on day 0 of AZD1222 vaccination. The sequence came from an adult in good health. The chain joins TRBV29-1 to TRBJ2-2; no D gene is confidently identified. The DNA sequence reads TGCAGCGTTGAAGGTAACACCGGGGAGCTGTTTTTT. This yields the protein CSVEGNTGELFF.